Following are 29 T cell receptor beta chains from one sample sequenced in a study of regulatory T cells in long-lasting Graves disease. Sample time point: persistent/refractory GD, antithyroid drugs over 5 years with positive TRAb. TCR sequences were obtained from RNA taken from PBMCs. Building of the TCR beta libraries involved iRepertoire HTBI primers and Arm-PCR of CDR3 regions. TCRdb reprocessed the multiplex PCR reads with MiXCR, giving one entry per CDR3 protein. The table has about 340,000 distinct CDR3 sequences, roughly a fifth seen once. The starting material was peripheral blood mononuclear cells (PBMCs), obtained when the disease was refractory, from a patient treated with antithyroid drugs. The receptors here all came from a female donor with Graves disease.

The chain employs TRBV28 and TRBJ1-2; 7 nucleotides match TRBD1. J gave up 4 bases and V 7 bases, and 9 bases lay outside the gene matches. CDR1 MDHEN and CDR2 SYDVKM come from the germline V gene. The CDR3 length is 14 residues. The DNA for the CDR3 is TGTGCCAGCACCTTTGCGGGACAGAGCTATGGCTACACCTTC. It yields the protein CASTFAGQSYGYTF.

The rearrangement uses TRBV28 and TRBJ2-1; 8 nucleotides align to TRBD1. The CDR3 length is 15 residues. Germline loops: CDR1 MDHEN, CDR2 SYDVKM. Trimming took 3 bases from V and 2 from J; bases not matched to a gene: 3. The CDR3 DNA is TGTGCCAGCAGTTTTCACAGGGGGACCTACAATGAGCAGTTCTTC. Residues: CASSFHRGTYNEQFF.

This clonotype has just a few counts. The CDR3 DNA reads TGTGCCAGTAGTTCGGAGAGGGCCCCCCCCTACGAGCAGTACTTC. It specifies CASSSERAPPYEQYF. This chain joins TRBV19 and TRBJ2-7; D possibly corresponds to TRBD2 (5 bases). The CDR3 has 15 amino acids. V lost 5 bases and J lost 2, with 16 bases in between. Germline CDR1 and CDR2: LNHDA and SQIVND (reference sequence).

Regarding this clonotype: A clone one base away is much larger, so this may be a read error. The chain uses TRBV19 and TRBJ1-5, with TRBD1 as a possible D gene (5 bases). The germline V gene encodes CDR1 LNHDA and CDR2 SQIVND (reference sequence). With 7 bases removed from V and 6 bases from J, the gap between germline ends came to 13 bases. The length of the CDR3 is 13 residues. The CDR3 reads CASKGRAAQPQHF. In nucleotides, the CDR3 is TGTGCCAGTAAGGGACGGGCTGCTCAGCCCCAGCATTTT.

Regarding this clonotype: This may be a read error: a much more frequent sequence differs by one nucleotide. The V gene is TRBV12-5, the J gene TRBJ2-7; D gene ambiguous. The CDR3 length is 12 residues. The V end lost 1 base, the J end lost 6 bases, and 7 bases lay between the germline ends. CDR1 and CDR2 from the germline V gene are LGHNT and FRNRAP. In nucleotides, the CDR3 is TGTGCTAGTGGTTTGGCGACTTCCGAGCAGTACTTC. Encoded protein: CASGLATSEQYF.

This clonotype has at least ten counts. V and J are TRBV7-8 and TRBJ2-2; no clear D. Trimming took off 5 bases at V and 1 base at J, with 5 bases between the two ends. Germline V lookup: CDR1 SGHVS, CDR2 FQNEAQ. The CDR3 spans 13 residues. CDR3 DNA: TGTGCCAGCAGCCACAGGAACACCGGGGAGCTGTTTTTT. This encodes CASSHRNTGELFF.

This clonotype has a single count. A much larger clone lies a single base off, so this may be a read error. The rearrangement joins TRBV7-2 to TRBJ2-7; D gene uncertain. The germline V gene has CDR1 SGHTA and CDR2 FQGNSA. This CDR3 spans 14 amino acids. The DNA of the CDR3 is TGTGCCGGCAGCTTACACCCGAGCTCCTACGAGCAGTACTTC. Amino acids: CAGSLHPSSYEQYF. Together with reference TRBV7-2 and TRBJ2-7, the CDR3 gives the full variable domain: GAGVSQSPSNKVTEKGKDVELRCDPISGHTALYWYRQSLGQGLEFLIYFQGNSAPDKSGLPSDRFSAERTGGSVSTLTIQRTQQEDSAVYLCAGSLHPSSYEQYFGPGTRLTVT.

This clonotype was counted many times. The CDR3 spells CASSPPQANVLTF. CDR3 nucleotide sequence: TGTGCCAGCTCACCACCGCAGGCCAACGTCCTGACTTTC. This chain links TRBV18 with TRBJ2-6; no definite D call. Looked up from germline, CDR1 is KGHSH and CDR2 is LQKENI. Trimming left V 0 bases short and J 6 bases short, with 3 bases between. The CDR3 is 13 residues long.

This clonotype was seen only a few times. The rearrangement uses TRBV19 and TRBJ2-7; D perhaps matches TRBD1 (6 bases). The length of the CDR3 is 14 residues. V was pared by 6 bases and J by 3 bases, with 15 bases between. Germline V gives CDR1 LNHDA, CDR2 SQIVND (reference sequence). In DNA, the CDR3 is TGTGCCAGTAGGCGCACAGGGCCTTACTACGAGCAGTACTTC. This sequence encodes CASRRTGPYYEQYF.

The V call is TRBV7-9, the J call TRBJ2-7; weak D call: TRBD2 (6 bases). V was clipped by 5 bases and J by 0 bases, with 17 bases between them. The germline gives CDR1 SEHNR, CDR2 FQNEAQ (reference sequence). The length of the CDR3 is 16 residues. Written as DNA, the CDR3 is TGTGCCAGCAGCAGGGGTCTAGGCGGGGACTCCTACGAGCAGTACTTC. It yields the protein CASSRGLGGDSYEQYF.

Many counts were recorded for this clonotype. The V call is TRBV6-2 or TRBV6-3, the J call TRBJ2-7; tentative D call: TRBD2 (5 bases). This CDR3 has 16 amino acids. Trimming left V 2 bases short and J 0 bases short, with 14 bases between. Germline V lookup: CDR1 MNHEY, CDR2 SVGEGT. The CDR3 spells CASSYRLARSSYEQYF. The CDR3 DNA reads TGTGCCAGCAGTTACCGTTTAGCGCGGAGCTCCTACGAGCAGTACTTC.

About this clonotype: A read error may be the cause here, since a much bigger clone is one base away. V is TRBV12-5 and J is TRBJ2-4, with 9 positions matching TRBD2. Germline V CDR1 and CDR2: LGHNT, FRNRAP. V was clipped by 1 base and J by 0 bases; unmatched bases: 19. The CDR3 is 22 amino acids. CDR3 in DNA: TGTGCTAGTGGTTTGGGCAACCGACTAGCGGAAGTAGTGGGGATAGCCAAAAACATTCAGTACTTC. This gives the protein CASGLGNRLAEVVGIAKNIQYF.

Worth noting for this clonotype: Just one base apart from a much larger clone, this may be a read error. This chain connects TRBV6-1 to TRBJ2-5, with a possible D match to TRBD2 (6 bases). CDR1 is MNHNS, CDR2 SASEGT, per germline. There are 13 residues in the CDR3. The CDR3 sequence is CASSPGSRETRYF. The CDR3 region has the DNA TGTGCCAGCAGTCCAGGGTCACGGGAGACCCGGTACTTC.

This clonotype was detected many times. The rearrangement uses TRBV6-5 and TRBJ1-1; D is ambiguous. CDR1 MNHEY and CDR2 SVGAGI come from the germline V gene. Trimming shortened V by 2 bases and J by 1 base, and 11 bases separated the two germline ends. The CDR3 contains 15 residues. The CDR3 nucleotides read TGTGCCAGCAGTTACGGGCCCAATTCGAACACTGAAGCTTTCTTT. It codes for CASSYGPNSNTEAFF.

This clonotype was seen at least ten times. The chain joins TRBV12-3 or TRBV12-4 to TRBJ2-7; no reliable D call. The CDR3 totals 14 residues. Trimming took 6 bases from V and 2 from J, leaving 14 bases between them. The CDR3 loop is CASSPRHSAYEQYF. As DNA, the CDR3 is TGTGCCAGCAGCCCGAGACACTCAGCCTACGAGCAGTACTTC.

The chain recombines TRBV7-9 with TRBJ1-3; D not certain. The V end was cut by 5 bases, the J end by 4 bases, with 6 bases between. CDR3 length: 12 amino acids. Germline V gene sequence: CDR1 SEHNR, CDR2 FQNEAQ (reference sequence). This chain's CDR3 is CASSERGNTIYF. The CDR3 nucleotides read TGTGCCAGCAGCGAAAGAGGAAACACCATATATTTT.

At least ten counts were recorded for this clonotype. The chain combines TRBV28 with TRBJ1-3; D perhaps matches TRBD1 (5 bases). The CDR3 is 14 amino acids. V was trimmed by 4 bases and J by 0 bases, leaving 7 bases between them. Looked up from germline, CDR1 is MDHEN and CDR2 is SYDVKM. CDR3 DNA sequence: TGTGCCAGCAGTTCCCAGGGCTCTGGAAACACCATATATTTT. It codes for CASSSQGSGNTIYF.

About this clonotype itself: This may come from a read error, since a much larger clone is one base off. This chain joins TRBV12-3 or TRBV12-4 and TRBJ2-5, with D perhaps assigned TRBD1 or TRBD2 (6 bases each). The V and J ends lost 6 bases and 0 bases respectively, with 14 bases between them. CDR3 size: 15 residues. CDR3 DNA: TGTGCCAGCAGCCGGGTGGGGGGCGACCAAGAGACCCAGTACTTC. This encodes CASSRVGGDQETQYF.

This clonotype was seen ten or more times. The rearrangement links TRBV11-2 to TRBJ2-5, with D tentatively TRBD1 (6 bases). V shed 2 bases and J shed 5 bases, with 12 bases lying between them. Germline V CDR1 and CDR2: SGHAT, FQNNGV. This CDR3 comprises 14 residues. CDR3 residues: CASSLLGAGETQYF. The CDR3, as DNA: TGTGCCAGCAGCTTATTGGGGGCTGGGGAGACCCAGTACTTC.

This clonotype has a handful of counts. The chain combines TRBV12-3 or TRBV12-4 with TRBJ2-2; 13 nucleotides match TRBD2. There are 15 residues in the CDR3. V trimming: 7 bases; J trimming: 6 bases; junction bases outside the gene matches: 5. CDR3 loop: CASKLAGGPSGELFF. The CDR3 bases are TGTGCCAGCAAACTAGCGGGAGGGCCTTCCGGGGAGCTGTTTTTT.

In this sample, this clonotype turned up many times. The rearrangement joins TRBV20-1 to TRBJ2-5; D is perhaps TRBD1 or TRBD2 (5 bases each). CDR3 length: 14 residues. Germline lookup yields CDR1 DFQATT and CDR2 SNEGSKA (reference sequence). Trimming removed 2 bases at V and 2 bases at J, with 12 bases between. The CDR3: CSARTGTSQETQYF. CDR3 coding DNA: TGCAGTGCTAGAACTGGGACGTCGCAAGAGACCCAGTACTTC.

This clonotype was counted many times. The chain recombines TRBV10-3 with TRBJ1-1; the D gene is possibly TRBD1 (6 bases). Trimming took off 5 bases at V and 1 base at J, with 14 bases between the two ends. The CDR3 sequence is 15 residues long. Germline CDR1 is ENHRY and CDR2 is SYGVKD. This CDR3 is CAISSPQGGNTEAFF. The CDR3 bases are TGTGCCATCAGTTCACCACAGGGTGGGAACACTGAAGCTTTCTTT.

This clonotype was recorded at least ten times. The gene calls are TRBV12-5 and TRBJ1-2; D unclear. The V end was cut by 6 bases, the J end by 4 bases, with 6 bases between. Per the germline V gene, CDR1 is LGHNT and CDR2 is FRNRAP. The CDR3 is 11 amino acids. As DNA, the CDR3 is TGTGCTAGTGGCTCGGGCTATGGCTACACCTTC. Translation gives CASGSGYGYTF. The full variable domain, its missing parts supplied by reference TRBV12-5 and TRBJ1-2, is DARVTQTPRHKVTEMGQEVTMRCQPILGHNTVFWYRQTMMQGLELLAYFRNRAPLDDSGMPKDRFSAEMPDATLATLKIQPSEPRDSAVYFCASGSGYGYTFGSGTRLTVV.

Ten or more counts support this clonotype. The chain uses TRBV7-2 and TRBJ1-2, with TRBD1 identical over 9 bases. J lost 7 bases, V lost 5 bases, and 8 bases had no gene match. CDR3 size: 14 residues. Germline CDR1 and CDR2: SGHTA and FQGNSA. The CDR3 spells CASSGTGPKGGYTF. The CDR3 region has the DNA TGTGCCAGCAGCGGGACAGGGCCCAAGGGTGGCTACACCTTC.

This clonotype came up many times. In nucleotides, the CDR3 is TGCGCCAGCAGCGGAGGGGGTGGACAAGAGACCCAGTACTTC. Amino acids: CASSGGGGQETQYF. This sequence joins TRBV5-1 and TRBJ2-5; either TRBD1 or TRBD2 may supply D (6 bases each). Trimming took 4 bases from V and 2 from J, leaving 12 bases between them. The CDR3 spans 14 residues. Germline V gene sequence: CDR1 SGHRS, CDR2 YFSETQ.

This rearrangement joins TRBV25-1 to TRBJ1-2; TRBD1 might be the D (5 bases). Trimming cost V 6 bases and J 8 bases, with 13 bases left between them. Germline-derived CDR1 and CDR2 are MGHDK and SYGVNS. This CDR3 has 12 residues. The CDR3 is CASREGFFGYTF. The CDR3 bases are TGTGCCAGCAGGGAGGGGTTCTTCGGCTACACCTTC.

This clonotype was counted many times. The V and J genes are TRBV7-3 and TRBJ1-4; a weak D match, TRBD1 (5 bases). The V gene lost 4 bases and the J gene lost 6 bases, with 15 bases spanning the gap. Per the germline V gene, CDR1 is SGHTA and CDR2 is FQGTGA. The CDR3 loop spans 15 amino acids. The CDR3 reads CASSSLLDSDEKLFF. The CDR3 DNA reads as TGTGCCAGCAGCTCCCTCCTCGACAGCGATGAAAAACTGTTTTTT.

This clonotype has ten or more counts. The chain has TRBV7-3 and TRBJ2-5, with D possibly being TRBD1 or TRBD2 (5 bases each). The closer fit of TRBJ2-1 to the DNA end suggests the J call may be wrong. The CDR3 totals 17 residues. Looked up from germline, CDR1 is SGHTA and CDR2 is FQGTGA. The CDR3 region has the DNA TGTGCCAGCAGCTTAAAGGGGTTGCCGACTCGGGGCAATGAGCAGTTCTTC. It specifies CASSLKGLPTRGNEQFF.

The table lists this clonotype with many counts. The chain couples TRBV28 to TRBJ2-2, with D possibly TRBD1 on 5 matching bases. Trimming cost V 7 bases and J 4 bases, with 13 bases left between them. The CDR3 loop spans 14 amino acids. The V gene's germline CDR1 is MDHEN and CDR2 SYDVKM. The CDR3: CASKLSTGTGELFF. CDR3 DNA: TGTGCCAGCAAGCTGTCAACAGGCACCGGGGAGCTGTTTTTT.